The sequence of this TCR beta chain was determined in a study of T cells in Graves' hyperthyroidism and ophthalmopathy. Amplified TCR beta CDR3 regions derived from RNA transcripts. A set of HTBI primers served as the primers for a first-round RT-PCR of the TCR CDR3. TCRdb recomputed calls from the multiplex PCR reads with MiXCR, one row per CDR3 protein. The table lists around 600,000 distinct CDR3 sequences, approximately 16% of them singletons. Deletions cut 5 bases from V and 5 bases from J, with 13 bases between. This CDR3 comprises 13 residues. Per the germline V gene, CDR1 is MNHNS and CDR2 is SASEGT.

This sequence originates from a woman between 40 and 55 years old with Graves' ophthalmopathy. The sequenced material came from blood. This sequence joins TRBV6-1 and TRBJ2-7, with D unclear. The CDR3 DNA is TGTGCCAGCAGTTCTATCCCTGGCCACGAGCAGTACTTC. Amino acids: CASSSIPGHEQYF.